A selection of T cell receptor beta chains follows, all from one sample in a study of read filtering for tumor transcriptome and immune sequencing. TCRdb used MiXCR to reprocess the reads, holding one entry per CDR3 protein. The profile covers about 63,000 distinct CDR3 sequences, with about 15% appearing a single time and about 44% taken by the ten largest. The sequencing sample was made of a population of CD138-negative cells sorted from bone marrow. These receptor sequences come from a donor at least 40 years old with multiple myeloma. Both conserved end residues are trimmed from each CDR3.

>TRBV2|TRBJ2-1|12
ASGLAIGHNEQF
>TRBV28|TRBJ2-2|11
ASSWRQDGELF
>TRBV6-5|TRBJ2-4|18
ASSSRQGAGSRRAKNIQY
>TRBV4-1|TRBJ2-2|14
ASRLSGGASSGELF
>TRBV28|TRBJ1-3|13
ASSWTGGGGNTIY
>TRBV5-4|TRBJ1-2|11
ASSLSAQDGYT
>TRBV21-1|TRBJ2-7|14
ASSKGGQGASYEQY
>TRBV6-5|TRBJ2-2|12
ASHRRVDTGELF
>TRBV20-1|TRBJ1-5|12
SASFPGTNQPQH
>TRBV20-1|TRBJ1-2|11
SAELRSWDGYT
>TRBV20-1|TRBJ2-3|12
SAEGLASTDTQY
>TRBV20-1|TRBJ2-2|12
SSHLTSNTGELF
>TRBV20-1|TRBJ2-7|12
SARGWTGFNEQY
>TRBV3-1|TRBJ2-7|12
ASSQGGRAGEQY
>TRBV4-3|TRBJ2-1|14
ASSRGGLGSYNEQF
>TRBV6-2/TRBV6-3|TRBJ2-7|12
ASRNPGTRHEQY
>TRBV7-9|TRBJ1-1|12
ASSQTGVNTEAF
>TRBV27|TRBJ2-2|11
ASSLSKAGELF
>TRBV6-2/TRBV6-3|TRBJ2-1|15
ASSSSTGGRAYNEQF
>TRBV7-3|TRBJ2-1|12
ASSYTRDRNEQF
>TRBV12-3/TRBV12-4|TRBJ1-3|12
ASSLRAGGNTIY
>TRBV3-1|TRBJ2-3|11
ASCHAGKDTQY
>TRBV7-2|TRBJ2-7|15
ASSQGSSGRGRYEQY
>TRBV24-1|TRBJ2-1|14
ATSDIRIREGDEQF
>TRBV2|TRBJ1-1|14
ASSETPPGPNTEAF
>TRBV7-2|TRBJ2-3|12
ASSLTLSTDTQY
>TRBV20-1|TRBJ1-6|13
SASLRGVPNSPLH
>TRBV14|TRBJ2-2|12
ASSQVQGTGELF
>TRBV12-3/TRBV12-4|TRBJ1-1|13
ASRKPTGTPGGAF
>TRBV3-1|TRBJ2-1|14
ASSQTSGWSYNEQF